This TCR beta chain was captured in a study of post-analysis software for immune sequencing data. Presence of unique molecular identifiers characterized the TCR beta cDNA libraries. Input populations of roughly 0.85 to 11 million T cells gave rise to 500,000 to 600,000 cDNA molecules. Using its own MiXCR run on the PCR reads, TCRdb lists one record per CDR3 protein. This sample has about 820,000 distinct CDR3 sequences, with approximately 53% found just once. On this clonotype itself: The antigen remains unidentified.

The trim removed 4 bases at V and 3 bases at J, leaving 3 bases unmatched. CDR3 length equals 14 residues. Per the germline V gene, CDR1 is SGHRS and CDR2 is YFSETQ. Notes on the study in general: For normalized Chao1 diversity, multiple sclerosis patients scored significantly lower than controls did. Patients had higher frequencies than controls of five TRBV segments, including TRBV5-6, TRBV5-1 and TRBV20-1.

This receptor was identified in a girl aged 10 to 17 with multiple sclerosis. V gene TRBV5-1 combines with J gene TRBJ1-2, with TRBD1 matching 10 bases. Sequencing was performed on blood. CDR3 loop: CASSNGQGDYGYTF. CDR3 nucleotides: TGCGCCAGCAGCAACGGACAGGGGGACTATGGCTACACCTTC.